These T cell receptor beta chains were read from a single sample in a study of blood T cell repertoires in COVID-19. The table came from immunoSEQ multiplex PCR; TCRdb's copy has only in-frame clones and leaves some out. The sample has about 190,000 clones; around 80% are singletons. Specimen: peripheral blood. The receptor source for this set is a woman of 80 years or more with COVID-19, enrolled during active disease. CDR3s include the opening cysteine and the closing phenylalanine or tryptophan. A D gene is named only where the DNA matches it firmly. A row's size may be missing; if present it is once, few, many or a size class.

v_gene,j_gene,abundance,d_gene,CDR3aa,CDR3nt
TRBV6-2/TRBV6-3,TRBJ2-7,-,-,CASSYSGPVGDEQYF,TGTGCCAGCAGTTACTCGGGGCCCGTTGGGGACGAGCAGTACTTC
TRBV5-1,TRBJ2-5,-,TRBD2,CASSLWTSGGARYQETQYF,TGCGCCAGCAGCTTGTGGACTAGCGGGGGCGCGAGGTACCAAGAGACCCAGTACTTC
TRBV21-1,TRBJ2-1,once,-,CASSKTFLAEFSYNEQFF,TGTGCCAGCAGCAAAACCTTCCTAGCGGAATTCTCCTACAATGAGCAGTTCTTC
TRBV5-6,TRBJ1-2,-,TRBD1,CASSGGQGKYYGYTF,TGTGCCAGCAGCGGCGGACAGGGTAAATACTATGGCTACACCTTC
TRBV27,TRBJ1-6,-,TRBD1,CASSAPGQGLSPLHF,TGTGCCAGCAGTGCACCGGGACAGGGGCTTTCACCCCTCCACTTT
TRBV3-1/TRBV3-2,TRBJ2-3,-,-,CASSPFSSTDTQYF,TGTGCCAGCAGCCCTTTCTCTAGCACAGATACGCAGTATTTT
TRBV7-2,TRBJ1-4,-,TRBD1,CASSADRGTNEKLFF,TGTGCCAGCAGCGCTGACAGGGGCACTAATGAAAAACTGTTTTTT
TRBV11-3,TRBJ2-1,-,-,CASSLDVGTTYNEQFF,TGTGCCAGCAGCTTAGATGTCGGGACAACCTACAATGAGCAGTTCTTC
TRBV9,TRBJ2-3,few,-,CASSVVGEADTQYF,TGTGCCAGCAGCGTAGTGGGGGAGGCGGATACGCAGTATTTT
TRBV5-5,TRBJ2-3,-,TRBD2,CASSPGLAGSTDTQYF,TGTGCCAGCAGCCCGGGACTAGCGGGAAGTACAGATACGCAGTATTTT
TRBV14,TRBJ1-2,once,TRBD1,CASSQVFDREGYTF,TGTGCCAGCAGCCAAGTATTCGACAGGGAGGGCTACACCTTC
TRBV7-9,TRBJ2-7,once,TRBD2,CASSPAGVSSYEQYF,TGTGCCAGCAGCCCAGCGGGGGTAAGCTCCTACGAGCAGTACTTC
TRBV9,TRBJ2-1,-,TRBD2,CASSTKLAGGGNEQFF,TGTGCCAGCAGCACCAAACTAGCGGGAGGCGGCAATGAGCAGTTCTTC
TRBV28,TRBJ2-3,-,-,CASRTIETSTDTQYF,TGTGCCAGCAGGACTATAGAAACTTCGACAGATACGCAGTATTTT
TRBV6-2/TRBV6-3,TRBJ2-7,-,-,CASSYPPGEQYF,TGTGCCAGCAGTTACCCGCCCGGTGAGCAGTACTTC
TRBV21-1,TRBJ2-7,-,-,CASSKQLRADGTYEQYF,TGTGCCAGCAGCAAACAGTTAAGGGCAGACGGGACCTACGAGCAGTACTTC
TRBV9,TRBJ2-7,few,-,CASSVGHTAYEQYF,TGTGCCAGCAGCGTAGGACACACTGCCTACGAGCAGTACTTC
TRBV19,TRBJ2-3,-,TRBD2,CASGASGGQGTQYF,TGTGCCAGTGGGGCTAGCGGGGGCCAGGGTACGCAGTATTTT
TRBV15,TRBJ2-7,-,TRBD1,CATSSTTGDTSYEQYF,TGTGCCACCAGCAGTACAACAGGGGACACCTCCTACGAGCAGTACTTC
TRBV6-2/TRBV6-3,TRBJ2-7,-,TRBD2,CASRPGLAGSYEQYF,TGTGCCAGCAGGCCTGGACTAGCGGGCTCCTACGAGCAGTACTTC
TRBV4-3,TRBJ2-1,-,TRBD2,CASSQVAGGANEQFF,TGCGCCAGCAGCCAAGTTGCCGGGGGGGCAAATGAGCAGTTCTTC
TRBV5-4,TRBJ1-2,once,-,CASSLGLGTWIGYTF,TGTGCCAGCAGCTTGGGGTTAGGGACTTGGATAGGCTACACCTTC
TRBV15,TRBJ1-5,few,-,CATSRDTGAQHF,TGTGCCACCAGCAGAGATACCGGGGCCCAGCATTTT
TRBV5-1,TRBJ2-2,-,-,CASSLAQGNTGELFF,TGCGCCAGCAGCTTGGCACAGGGGAACACCGGGGAGCTGTTTTTT
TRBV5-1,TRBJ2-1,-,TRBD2,CASSSLSSGGINEQFF,TGCGCCAGCAGCTCCCTCTCCAGCGGGGGAATAAATGAGCAGTTCTTC
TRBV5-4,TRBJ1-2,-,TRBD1,CASSFRDSYGYTF,TGTGCCAGCAGCTTCCGGGACAGCTATGGCTACACCTTC
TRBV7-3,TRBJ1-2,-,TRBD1,CASSLDGTEYGYTF,TGTGCCAGCAGCTTAGACGGGACAGAATATGGCTACACCTTC
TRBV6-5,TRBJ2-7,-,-,CASEGDDSTYEQYF,TGTGCCAGCGAGGGGGATGACAGTACCTACGAGCAGTACTTC
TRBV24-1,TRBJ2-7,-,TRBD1,CATSDPGQGSGEQYF,TGTGCCACCAGTGATCCCGGACAGGGGAGTGGGGAGCAGTACTTC
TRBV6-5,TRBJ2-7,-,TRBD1,CASRGQGAKSYEQYF,TGTGCCAGCAGGGGACAGGGGGCAAAGTCCTACGAGCAGTACTTC
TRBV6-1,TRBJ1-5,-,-,CASSESRYSNQPQHF,TGTGCCAGCAGTGAATCCCGGTATAGCAATCAGCCCCAGCATTTT
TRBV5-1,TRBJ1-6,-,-,CASSFRDINSPLHF,TGCGCCAGCAGCTTTCGGGACATTAATTCACCCCTCCACTTT
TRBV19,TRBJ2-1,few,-,CASSSPLRNEQFF,TGTGCCAGTAGTTCTCCTCTCCGGAATGAGCAGTTCTTC
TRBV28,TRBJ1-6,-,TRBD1,CASSSGTGVSPLHF,TGTGCCAGCAGTTCCGGGACAGGGGTTTCACCCCTCCACTTT
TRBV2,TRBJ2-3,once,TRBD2,CASSVERAGVEYF,TGTGCCAGCAGTGTTGAGCGAGCGGGAGTGGAGTATTTT
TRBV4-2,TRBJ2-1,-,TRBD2,CASSQDLGSGSYNEQFF,TGTGCCAGCAGCCAAGACTTAGGGAGCGGGAGTTACAATGAGCAGTTCTTC
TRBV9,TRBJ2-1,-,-,CASSVDLLVIPNEQFF,TGTGCCAGCAGCGTAGATCTTTTAGTGATTCCCAATGAGCAGTTCTTC